These 27 T cell receptor beta chains share one sample of origin, sequenced in a study of cytomegalovirus exposure and HLA in healthy donors. PCR was performed using 60 Vbeta and 13 Jbeta primers. Sequencing used immunoSEQ multiplex PCR; TCRdb keeps in-frame clones, though not all of them. The repertoire holds around 93,000 clones, 82% seen once, with 3.8% in the top ten. The specimen sequenced was PBMCs. These receptors all stem from a man aged 50-59 years in good health and CMV-seronegative.

This chain uses TRBV29-1 with TRBJ1-2; maybe TRBD1 (5 bases). Germline assignment: CDR1 SQVTM and CDR2 ANQGSEA. The CDR3 has 11 residues. V lost 3 bases and J lost 6, with 8 bases in between. CDR3 nucleotide sequence: TGCAGCGTTGATGTAGGGGATGGCTACACCTTC. Translated, it gives CSVDVGDGYTF.

V gene TRBV18 combines with J gene TRBJ2-7, with D possibly being TRBD1 (6 bases). Trimming shortened V by 5 bases and J by 7 bases, and 15 bases separated the two germline ends. Germline V CDR1 and CDR2: KGHSH, LQKENI. The CDR3 loop spans 13 amino acids. CDR3: CASSFTMRGEQYF. The CDR3 DNA reads as TGTGCCAGCTCATTCACTATGAGGGGGGAGCAGTACTTC. The whole variable domain, remainder taken from reference TRBV18 and TRBJ2-7, is NAGVMQNPRHLVRRRGQEARLRCSPMKGHSHVYWYRQLPEEGLKFMVYLQKENIIDESGMPKERFSAEFPKEGPSILRIQQVVRGDSAAYFCASSFTMRGEQYFGPGTRLTVT.

CDR3 sequence reads: CASSIGTTSGANVLTF. CDR3 in DNA: TGTGCCAGTAGTATAGGGACAACCTCTGGGGCCAACGTCCTGACTTTC. The chain has TRBV19 and TRBJ2-6; the D gene is possibly TRBD1 (5 bases). V was clipped by 1 base and J by 0 bases, with 7 bases between them. The CDR3 has 16 amino acids. Germline assignment: CDR1 LNHDA and CDR2 SQIVND (reference sequence).

The CDR3 loop is CASSLYGRAGQNEQFF. CDR3 DNA: TGTGCCAGCAGCTTATACGGGAGGGCCGGTCAGAATGAGCAGTTCTTC. The chain has TRBV7-9 and TRBJ2-1; 8 bases match TRBD2. The CDR3 has 16 residues. Losses at the gene ends were 2 bases for V and 7 bases for J; bases not matched to a gene: 10. CDR1 SEHNR and CDR2 FQNEAQ come from the germline V gene (reference sequence).

The chain recombines TRBV7-3 with TRBJ2-5, with 9 bases identical to TRBD2. Germline CDR1 reads SGHTA; CDR2 reads FQGTGA. The CDR3 covers 15 residues. Trimming took 5 bases from V and 3 from J; bases not matched to a gene: 7. The CDR3 protein is CASSPAAGGEETQYF. CDR3 in DNA: TGTGCCAGCAGCCCCGCTGCGGGAGGGGAAGAGACCCAGTACTTC.

The CDR3 region has the DNA TGCGCCAGCAGCCAAGAAACCAGCTCCTACAATGAGCAGTTCTTC. It encodes CASSQETSSYNEQFF. The chain joins TRBV4-3 to TRBJ2-1; no clear D. This CDR3 has 15 amino acids. Deletions cut 0 bases from V and 0 bases from J, with 6 bases between. Germline V CDR1 and CDR2: LGHNA, YSLEER.

The V call is TRBV27, the J call TRBJ1-5; D not certain. Germline CDR1 reads MNHEY; CDR2 reads SMNVEV (reference sequence). The ends were cut back, 4 bases at V and 9 bases at J, with 13 bases in the middle. The CDR3 is 13 residues long. The chain's CDR3 is CASSSSPARPQHF. In nucleotides, the CDR3 is TGTGCCAGCAGTTCATCCCCCGCGCGGCCCCAGCATTTT.

The V and J genes are TRBV18 and TRBJ2-3, with D hard to call. Trimming removed 6 bases at V and 0 bases at J, with 7 bases between. CDR1 is KGHSH, CDR2 LQKENI, per germline. CDR3 length equals 13 residues. In DNA, the CDR3 is TGTGCCAGCTCCCAGTCTAGCACAGATACGCAGTATTTT. Translation: CASSQSSTDTQYF.

This clone was counted between two and nine times. V and J are TRBV2 and TRBJ1-4, with D hard to call. Germline CDR1 is SNHLY and CDR2 is FYNNEI. CDR3 length equals 13 residues. V lost 5 bases to trimming and J lost 8 bases, with 12 bases between them. DNA of the CDR3: TGTGCCAGCAGTTTGGGCACCGGCGAAAAACTGTTTTTT. Protein product: CASSLGTGEKLFF.

This sequence joins TRBV6-5 and TRBJ2-1; TRBD2 matches 12 bases. Germline assignment: CDR1 MNHEY and CDR2 SVGAGI. Trimming at V came to 6 bases and at J to 9 bases, leaving 6 bases not matched to a gene. CDR3 length: 14 residues. The CDR3 reads CASRRLAGVGEQFF. CDR3 DNA: TGTGCCAGCAGGAGACTAGCGGGAGTGGGTGAGCAGTTCTTC.

V gene TRBV9 combines with J gene TRBJ1-5, with D maybe TRBD1 (5 bases). This CDR3 contains 14 residues. Germline-derived CDR1 and CDR2 are SGDLS and YYNGEE. Trimming shortened V by 4 bases and J by 6 bases, and 14 bases separated the two germline ends. CDR3 nucleotide sequence: TGTGCCAGCAGCCCATTGGGGGGAAGTCAGCCCCAGCATTTT. It translates to CASSPLGGSQPQHF.

This chain links TRBV9 with TRBJ2-3; 8 nucleotides line up with TRBD2. In germline, CDR1 is SGDLS, CDR2 YYNGEE. The CDR3 totals 16 residues. Germline trimming cut 4 bases from V and 0 bases from J; bases unmatched to any gene: 7. CDR3 in DNA: TGTGCCAGCAGCACTAGCGGAGTGGGGAGCACAGATACGCAGTATTTT. It codes for CASSTSGVGSTDTQYF.

This sequence joins TRBV27 and TRBJ2-3; D might be TRBD1 (6 bases). Germline CDR1 reads MNHEY; CDR2 reads SMNVEV (reference sequence). CDR3 size: 14 residues. V shed 6 bases and J shed 3 bases, with 13 bases lying between them. The CDR3 spells CASSRKGGTDTQYF. The DNA of the CDR3 is TGTGCCAGCAGCCGGAAAGGGGGTACAGATACGCAGTATTTT.

The chain recombines TRBV19 with TRBJ1-2; D not resolved. Trimming pared 1 base from V and 3 bases from J, leaving 12 bases between. The CDR3 length is 15 residues. Germline V gene sequence: CDR1 LNHDA, CDR2 SQIVND (reference sequence). This CDR3 reads CASSIGSGGYYGYTF. In DNA form, the CDR3 reads TGTGCCAGTAGTATAGGGTCCGGCGGGTACTATGGCTACACCTTC.

The chain recombines TRBV5-4 with TRBJ2-7; 7 positions match TRBD1. Germline values: CDR1 SGHNT, CDR2 YYREEE (reference sequence). V shed 1 base, J shed 3 bases, and the junction held 4 bases outside the gene matches. This CDR3 has 14 residues. CDR3 coding DNA: TGTGCCAGCAGCTTGAAAGGGGGCAGCTACGAGCAGTACTTC. This codes for CASSLKGGSYEQYF.

This chain links TRBV5-5 with TRBJ1-5; D perhaps matches TRBD1 (5 bases). Trimming removed 1 base at V and 1 base at J, with 9 bases between. CDR3 length equals 15 residues. Germline assignment: CDR1 SGHKS and CDR2 YYEKEE (reference sequence). The CDR3 sequence is CASSLQGWSNQPQHF. CDR3 DNA sequence: TGTGCCAGCAGCTTGCAGGGTTGGAGCAATCAGCCCCAGCATTTT.

The chain carries TRBV5-6 and TRBJ2-7; tentative D call: TRBD2 (5 bases). Trimming cost V 4 bases and J 0 bases, with 11 bases left between them. The CDR3 length is 14 residues. Germline V gives CDR1 SGHDT, CDR2 YYEEEE. This chain's CDR3 is CASSPGGFSYEQYF. Written as DNA, the CDR3 is TGTGCCAGCAGCCCCGGAGGCTTCTCCTACGAGCAGTACTTC.

The V gene is TRBV13, the J gene TRBJ1-3; the D gene is possibly TRBD1 (6 bases). Germline CDR1 is PRHDT and CDR2 is FYEKMQ (reference sequence). This CDR3 is 15 amino acids long. Trimming cost V 3 bases and J 2 bases, with 11 bases left between them. This CDR3 is CASSLGRGPGNTIYF. CDR3 DNA sequence: TGTGCCAGCAGCTTGGGCAGGGGACCTGGAAACACCATATATTTT.

The CDR3 DNA reads as TGTGCCAGCAGCTGGGGGACTAGCGGGAGCAATGAGCAGTTCTTC. It specifies CASSWGTSGSNEQFF. The V and J genes are TRBV7-3 and TRBJ2-1, with TRBD2 identical over 14 bases. The length of the CDR3 is 15 residues. Trimming removed 4 bases from V and 6 bases from J; junction bases left unmatched: 2. CDR1 is SGHTA and CDR2 is FQGTGA in the germline V gene.

DNA for the CDR3: TGTGCCACCAGAAGGTTGACAGGGGGCGGTAAAGATACGCAGTATTTT. It specifies CATRRLTGGGKDTQYF. The chain has TRBV10-3 and TRBJ2-3; 10 positions match TRBD1. This CDR3 region has 16 residues. The ends lost 10 bases at V and 5 bases at J; junction bases unmatched: 15. Germline lookup yields CDR1 ENHRY and CDR2 SYGVKD.

This clone occurred a few times. This chain connects TRBV29-1 to TRBJ2-7; 8 bases fit TRBD1. With 1 base clipped from V and 2 bases from J, the junction kept 4 bases outside the gene matches. CDR3 length: 14 amino acids. Germline lookup yields CDR1 SQVTM and CDR2 ANQGSEA. The CDR3, as DNA: TGCAGCGTTGAAGCAGGGACAGGAGCCTACGAGCAGTACTTC. It codes for CSVEAGTGAYEQYF.

J is TRBJ2-2 and V is TRBV10-3; 8 bases map to TRBD2. CDR1 and CDR2 (germline): ENHRY, SYGVKD. CDR3 length: 15 residues. Trimming removed 8 bases from V and 2 bases from J; junction bases left unmatched: 7. DNA of the CDR3: TGTGCCATCGGGACGGGAGGGCCCAACACCGGGGAGCTGTTTTTT. As protein: CAIGTGGPNTGELFF.

This rearrangement joins TRBV10-3 to TRBJ1-3; D remains ambiguous. The V gene's germline CDR1 is ENHRY and CDR2 SYGVKD. The CDR3 is 11 amino acids. V was shortened by 10 bases and J by 8 bases, with 12 bases between the two germline ends. The chain's CDR3 is CANSPGDTIYF. CDR3 nucleotide sequence: TGTGCCAACTCCCCCGGGGACACCATATATTTT.

The CDR3 region has the DNA TGTGCCAGCAGGCGGGAGGCTCACAATGAGCAGTTCTTC. It yields the protein CASRREAHNEQFF. This chain joins TRBV2 and TRBJ2-1; 8 bases line up with TRBD2. Germline loops: CDR1 SNHLY, CDR2 FYNNEI. The V segment lost 6 bases and the J segment 5 bases; nucleotides outside the gene matches: 3. CDR3 size: 13 residues. The variable domain in full, completed from reference TRBV2 and TRBJ2-1, reads EPEVTQTPSHQVTQMGQEVILRCVPISNHLYFYWYRQILGQKVEFLVSFYNNEISEKSEIFDDQFSVERPDGSNFTLKIRSTKLEDSAMYFCASRREAHNEQFFGPGTRLTVL.

The chain combines TRBV7-2 with TRBJ2-1; 13 bases are shared with TRBD2. Germline values: CDR1 SGHTA, CDR2 FQGNSA. V lost 5 bases, J lost 0 bases, and 10 bases stayed unmatched. This CDR3 spans 19 amino acids. CDR3 DNA: TGTGCCAGCAGCGTCCGGACTAGCGGGAGCAAAAGCTCCTACAATGAGCAGTTCTTC. This encodes CASSVRTSGSKSSYNEQFF.

The gene calls are TRBV7-6 and TRBJ2-3, with 7 bases aligning to TRBD1. V was pared by 1 base and J by 0 bases, with 4 bases of the junction left unmatched. The CDR3 covers 16 residues. The germline V gene has CDR1 SGHVS and CDR2 FNYEAQ. CDR3: CASSLGGTVSTDTQYF. In DNA form, the CDR3 reads TGTGCCAGCAGCTTAGGGGGGACAGTTAGCACAGATACGCAGTATTTT.

The chain carries TRBV10-2 and TRBJ1-2; TRBD1 aligns across 9 bases. This CDR3 comprises 15 residues. Germline V gene lookup returns CDR1 WSHSY and CDR2 SAAADI. V shed 3 bases, J shed 8 bases, and the junction held 10 bases outside the gene matches. The chain's CDR3 is CASSEQGTGTYGYTF. For the CDR3, the DNA is TGCGCCAGCAGTGAACAGGGGACAGGGACTTACGGCTACACCTTC.